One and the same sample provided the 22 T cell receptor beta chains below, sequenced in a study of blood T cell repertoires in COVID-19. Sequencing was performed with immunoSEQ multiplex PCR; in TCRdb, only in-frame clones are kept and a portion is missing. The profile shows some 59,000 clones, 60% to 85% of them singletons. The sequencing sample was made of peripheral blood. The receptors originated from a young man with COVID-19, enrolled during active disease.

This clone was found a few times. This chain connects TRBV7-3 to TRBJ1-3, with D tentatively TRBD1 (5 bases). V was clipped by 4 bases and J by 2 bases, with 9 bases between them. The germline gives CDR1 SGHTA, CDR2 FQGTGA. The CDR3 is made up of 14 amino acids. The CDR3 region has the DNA TGTGCCAGCAGCTCCGGGACTCCTGGAAACACCATATATTTT. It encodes CASSSGTPGNTIYF.

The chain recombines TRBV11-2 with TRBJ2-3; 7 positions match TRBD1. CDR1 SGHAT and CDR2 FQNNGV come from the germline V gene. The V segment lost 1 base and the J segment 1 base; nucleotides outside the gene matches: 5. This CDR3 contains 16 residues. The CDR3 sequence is CASSLGRGQGTDTQYF. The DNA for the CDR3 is TGTGCCAGCAGCTTAGGAAGGGGGCAGGGCACAGATACGCAGTATTTT.

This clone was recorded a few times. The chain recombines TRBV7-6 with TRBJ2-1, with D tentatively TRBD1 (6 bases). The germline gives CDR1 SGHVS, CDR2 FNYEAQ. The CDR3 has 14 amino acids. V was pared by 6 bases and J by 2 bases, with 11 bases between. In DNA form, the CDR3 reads TGTGCCAGCAGTACAGAGGGGGCCTACAATGAGCAGTTCTTC. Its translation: CASSTEGAYNEQFF.

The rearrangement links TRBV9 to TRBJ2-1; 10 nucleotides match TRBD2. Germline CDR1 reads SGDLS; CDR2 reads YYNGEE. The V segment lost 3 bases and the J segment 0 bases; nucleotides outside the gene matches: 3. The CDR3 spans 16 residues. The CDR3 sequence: CASSAGTSASYNEQFF. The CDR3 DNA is TGTGCCAGCAGCGCCGGGACTAGCGCCTCCTACAATGAGCAGTTCTTC.

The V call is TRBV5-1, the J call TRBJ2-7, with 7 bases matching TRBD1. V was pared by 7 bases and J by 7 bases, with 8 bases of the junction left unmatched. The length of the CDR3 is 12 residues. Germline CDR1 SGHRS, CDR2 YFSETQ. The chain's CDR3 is CASRQGLREQYF. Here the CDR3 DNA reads TGCGCCAGCCGACAGGGTTTAAGGGAGCAGTACTTC. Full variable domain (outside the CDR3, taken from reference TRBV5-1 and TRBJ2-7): KAGVTQTPRYLIKTRGQQVTLSCSPISGHRSVSWYQQTPGQGLQFLFEYFSETQRNKGNFPGRFSGRQFSNSRSEMNVSTLELGDSALYLCASRQGLREQYFGPGTRLTVT.

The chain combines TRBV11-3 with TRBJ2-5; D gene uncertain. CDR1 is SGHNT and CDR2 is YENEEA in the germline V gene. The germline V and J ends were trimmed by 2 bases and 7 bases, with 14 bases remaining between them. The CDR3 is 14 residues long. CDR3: CASSLPVTGGTQYF. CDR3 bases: TGTGCCAGCAGCTTACCCGTAACCGGTGGGACCCAGTACTTC.

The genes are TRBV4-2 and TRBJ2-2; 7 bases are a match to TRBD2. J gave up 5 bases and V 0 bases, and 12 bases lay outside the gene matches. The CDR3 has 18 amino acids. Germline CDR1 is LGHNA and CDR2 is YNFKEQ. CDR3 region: CASSQDAGGGSSTGELFF. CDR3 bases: TGTGCCAGCAGCCAAGATGCTGGGGGGGGAAGTTCTACCGGGGAGCTGTTTTTT.

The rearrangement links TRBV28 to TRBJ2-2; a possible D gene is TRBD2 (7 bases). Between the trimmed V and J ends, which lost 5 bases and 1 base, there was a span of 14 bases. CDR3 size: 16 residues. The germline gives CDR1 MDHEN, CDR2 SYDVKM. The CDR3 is CASSKGGLQNTGELFF. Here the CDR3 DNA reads TGTGCCAGCAGTAAGGGGGGGCTACAGAACACCGGGGAGCTGTTTTTT.

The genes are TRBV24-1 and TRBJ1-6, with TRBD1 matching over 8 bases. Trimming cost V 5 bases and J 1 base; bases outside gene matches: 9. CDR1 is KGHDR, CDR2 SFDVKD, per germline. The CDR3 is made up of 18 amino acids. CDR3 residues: CATSAKGQEKSYNSPLHF. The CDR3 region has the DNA TGTGCCACCAGTGCGAAGGGACAGGAGAAGTCCTATAATTCACCCCTCCACTTT.

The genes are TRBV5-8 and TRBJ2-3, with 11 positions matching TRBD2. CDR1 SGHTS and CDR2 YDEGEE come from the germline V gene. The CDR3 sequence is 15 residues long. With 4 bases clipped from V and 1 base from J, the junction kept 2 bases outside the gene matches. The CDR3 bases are TGTGCCAGCAGCCCGGGACTAGCGGGCACAGATACGCAGTATTTT. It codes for CASSPGLAGTDTQYF.

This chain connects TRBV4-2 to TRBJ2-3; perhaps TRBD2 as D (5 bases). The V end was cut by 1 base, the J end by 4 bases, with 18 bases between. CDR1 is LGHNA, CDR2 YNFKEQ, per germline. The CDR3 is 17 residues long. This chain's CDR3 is CASSQGENGVSADTQYF. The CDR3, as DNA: TGTGCCAGCAGCCAAGGGGAGAATGGGGTATCTGCAGATACGCAGTATTTT.

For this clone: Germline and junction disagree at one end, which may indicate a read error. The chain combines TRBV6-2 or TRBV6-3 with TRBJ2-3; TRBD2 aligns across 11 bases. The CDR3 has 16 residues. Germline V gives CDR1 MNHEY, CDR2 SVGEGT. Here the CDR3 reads CASSGGTSGTTYTQYF. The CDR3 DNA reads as TGTGCCAGCAGTGGGGGGACTAGCGGAACCACATATACGCAGTATTTT.

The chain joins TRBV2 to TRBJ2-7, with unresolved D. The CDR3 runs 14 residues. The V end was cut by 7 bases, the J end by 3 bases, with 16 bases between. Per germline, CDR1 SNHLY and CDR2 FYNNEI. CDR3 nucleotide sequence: TGTGCCAGCAAAAGAGAGATCGGGTACTACGAGCAGTACTTC. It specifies CASKREIGYYEQYF.

CDR3: CASSLANKETQYF. The CDR3 DNA is TGCGCCAGCAGCTTGGCTAATAAAGAGACCCAGTACTTC. The chain joins TRBV5-1 to TRBJ2-5; D is unclear. V was clipped by 0 bases and J by 3 bases, with 6 bases between them. The germline V gene has CDR1 SGHRS and CDR2 YFSETQ. The CDR3 covers 13 residues.

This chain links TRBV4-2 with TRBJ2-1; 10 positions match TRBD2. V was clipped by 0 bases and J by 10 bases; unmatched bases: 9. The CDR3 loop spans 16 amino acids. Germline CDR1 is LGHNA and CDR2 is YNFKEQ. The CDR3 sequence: CASSQDEASGSNEQFF. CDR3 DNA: TGTGCCAGCAGCCAAGATGAGGCTAGCGGGAGTAACGAGCAGTTCTTC.

The CDR3 reads CAWSADRGRSYGYTF. DNA of the CDR3: TGTGCCTGGAGTGCCGACAGGGGAAGAAGCTATGGCTACACCTTC. This sequence joins TRBV30 and TRBJ1-2; 8 nucleotides match TRBD1. CDR3 length: 15 residues. The J segment lost 4 bases and the V segment lost 1 base, leaving 8 bases of the junction unmatched. CDR1 is GTSNPN and CDR2 is SVGIG in the germline V gene (reference sequence).

CDR3 residues: CASRDRQGAFF. In DNA, the CDR3 is TGTGCCAGCAGAGACCGACAGGGGGCTTTCTTT. The chain joins TRBV6-5 to TRBJ1-1, with TRBD1 matching 8 bases. The J segment lost 11 bases and the V segment lost 6 bases, leaving 5 bases of the junction unmatched. Germline CDR1 MNHEY, CDR2 SVGAGI. The CDR3 length is 11 residues.

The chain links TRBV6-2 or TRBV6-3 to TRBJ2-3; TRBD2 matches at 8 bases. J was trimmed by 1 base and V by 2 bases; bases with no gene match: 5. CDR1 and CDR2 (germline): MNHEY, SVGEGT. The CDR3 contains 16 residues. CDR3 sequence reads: CASSYQRGRGTDTQYF. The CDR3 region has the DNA TGTGCCAGCAGTTACCAGCGGGGGCGAGGCACAGATACGCAGTATTTT.

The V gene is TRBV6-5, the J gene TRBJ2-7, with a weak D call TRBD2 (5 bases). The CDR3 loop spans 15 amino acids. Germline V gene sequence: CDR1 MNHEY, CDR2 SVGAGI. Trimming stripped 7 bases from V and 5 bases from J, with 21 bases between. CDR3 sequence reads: CASTKNLEAANEQYF. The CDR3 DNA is TGTGCCAGCACTAAAAATTTGGAGGCTGCCAACGAGCAGTACTTC.

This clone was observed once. Here the CDR3 reads CAWGGTGAYNEQFF. CDR3 coding DNA: TGTGCCTGGGGAGGGACAGGAGCCTACAATGAGCAGTTCTTC. The chain carries TRBV30 and TRBJ2-1, with 8 bases that match TRBD1. Trimming took 5 bases from V and 2 from J; bases not matched to a gene: 5. CDR1 GTSNPN and CDR2 SVGIG come from the germline V gene (reference sequence). The CDR3 consists of 14 residues.

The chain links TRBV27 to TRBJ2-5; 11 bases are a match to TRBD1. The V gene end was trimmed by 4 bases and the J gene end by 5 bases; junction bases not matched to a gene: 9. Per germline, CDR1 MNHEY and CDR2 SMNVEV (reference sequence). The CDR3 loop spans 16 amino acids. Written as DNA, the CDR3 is TGTGCCAGCAGTTCACTTCGGACAGGGGGCAGGGAGACCCAGTACTTC. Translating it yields CASSSLRTGGRETQYF.

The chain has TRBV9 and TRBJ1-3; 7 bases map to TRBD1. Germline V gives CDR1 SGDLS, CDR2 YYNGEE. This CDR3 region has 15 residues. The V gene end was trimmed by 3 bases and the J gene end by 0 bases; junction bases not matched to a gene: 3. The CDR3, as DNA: TGTGCCAGCAGCGGGAACAGGGGCTCTGGAAACACCATATATTTT. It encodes CASSGNRGSGNTIYF.